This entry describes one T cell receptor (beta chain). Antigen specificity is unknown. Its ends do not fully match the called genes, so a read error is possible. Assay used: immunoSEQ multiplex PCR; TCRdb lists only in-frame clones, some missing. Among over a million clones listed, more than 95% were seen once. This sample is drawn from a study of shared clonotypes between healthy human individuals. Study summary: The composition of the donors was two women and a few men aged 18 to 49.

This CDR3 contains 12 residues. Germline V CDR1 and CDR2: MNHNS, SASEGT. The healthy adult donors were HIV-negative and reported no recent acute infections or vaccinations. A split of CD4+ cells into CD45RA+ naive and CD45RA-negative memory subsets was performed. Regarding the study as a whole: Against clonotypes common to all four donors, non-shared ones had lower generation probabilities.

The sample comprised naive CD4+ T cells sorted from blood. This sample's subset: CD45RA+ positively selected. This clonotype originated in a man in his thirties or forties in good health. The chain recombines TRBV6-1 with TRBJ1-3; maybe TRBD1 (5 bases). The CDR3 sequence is CASGRPSQGRNF. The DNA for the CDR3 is TGTGCCAGCGGCCGACCGTCGCAGGGCCGAAATTTT.